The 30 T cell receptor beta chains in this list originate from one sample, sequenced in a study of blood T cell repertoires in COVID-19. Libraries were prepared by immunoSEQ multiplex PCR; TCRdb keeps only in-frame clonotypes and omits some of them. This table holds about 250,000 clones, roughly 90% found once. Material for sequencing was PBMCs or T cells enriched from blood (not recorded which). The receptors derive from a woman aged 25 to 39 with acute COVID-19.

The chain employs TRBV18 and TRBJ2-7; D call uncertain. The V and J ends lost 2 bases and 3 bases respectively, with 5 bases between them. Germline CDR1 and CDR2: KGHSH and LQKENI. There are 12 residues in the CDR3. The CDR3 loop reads CASSPSYYEQYF. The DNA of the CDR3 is TGTGCCAGCTCACCATCTTACTACGAGCAGTACTTC.

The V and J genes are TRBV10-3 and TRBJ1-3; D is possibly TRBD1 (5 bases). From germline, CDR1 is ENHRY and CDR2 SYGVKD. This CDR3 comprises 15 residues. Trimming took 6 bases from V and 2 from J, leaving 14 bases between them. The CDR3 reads CAIRDIREPGNTIYF. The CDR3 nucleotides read TGTGCCATCAGGGATATCAGGGAACCTGGAAACACCATATATTTT.

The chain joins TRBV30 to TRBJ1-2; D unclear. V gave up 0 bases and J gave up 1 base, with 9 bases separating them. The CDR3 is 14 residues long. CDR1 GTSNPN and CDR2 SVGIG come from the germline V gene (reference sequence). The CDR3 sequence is CAWSVGRHNYGYTF. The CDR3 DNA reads TGTGCCTGGAGTGTAGGTCGACATAACTATGGCTACACCTTC.

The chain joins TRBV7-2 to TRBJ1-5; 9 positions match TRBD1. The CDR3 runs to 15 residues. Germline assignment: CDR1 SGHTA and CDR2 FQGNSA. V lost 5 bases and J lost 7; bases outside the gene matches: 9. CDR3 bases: TGTGCCAGCAGCCGGTCGGGACAGGGATCCCAGCCCCAGCATTTT. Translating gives CASSRSGQGSQPQHF.

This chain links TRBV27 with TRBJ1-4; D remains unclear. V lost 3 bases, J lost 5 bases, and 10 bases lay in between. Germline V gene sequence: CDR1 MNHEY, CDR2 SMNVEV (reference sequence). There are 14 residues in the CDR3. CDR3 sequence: CASSFTAFNEKLFF. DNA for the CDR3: TGTGCCAGCAGTTTTACAGCTTTCAATGAAAAACTGTTTTTT.

CDR3 loop: CASSLSSGETQYF. The CDR3 bases are TGTGCCAGCAGCTTATCGTCGGGGGAGACCCAGTACTTC. The chain links TRBV11-3 to TRBJ2-5; D is perhaps TRBD2 (5 bases). CDR1 and CDR2 from the germline V gene are SGHNT and YENEEA. The CDR3 totals 13 residues. V was cut by 2 bases and J by 5 bases, with 9 bases left in between.

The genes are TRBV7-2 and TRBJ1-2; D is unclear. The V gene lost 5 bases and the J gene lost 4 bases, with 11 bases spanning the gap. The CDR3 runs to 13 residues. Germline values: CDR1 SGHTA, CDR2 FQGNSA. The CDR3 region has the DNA TGTGCCAGCAGCGTGGACGGGGTCTATGGCTACACCTTC. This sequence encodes CASSVDGVYGYTF.

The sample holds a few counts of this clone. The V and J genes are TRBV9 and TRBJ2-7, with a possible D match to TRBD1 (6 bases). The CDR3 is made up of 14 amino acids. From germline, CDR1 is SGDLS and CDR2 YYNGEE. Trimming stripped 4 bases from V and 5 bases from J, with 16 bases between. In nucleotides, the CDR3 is TGTGCCAGCAGCACTTTACAGGGTCCCCACGAGCAGTACTTC. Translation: CASSTLQGPHEQYF.

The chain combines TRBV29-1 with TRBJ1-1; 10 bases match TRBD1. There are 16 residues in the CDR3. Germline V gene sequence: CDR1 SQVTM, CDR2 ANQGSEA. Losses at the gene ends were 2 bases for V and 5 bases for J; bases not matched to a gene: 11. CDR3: CSVESSPGQGSTEAFF. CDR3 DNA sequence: TGCAGCGTTGAATCTAGCCCGGGACAGGGGTCAACTGAAGCTTTCTTT.

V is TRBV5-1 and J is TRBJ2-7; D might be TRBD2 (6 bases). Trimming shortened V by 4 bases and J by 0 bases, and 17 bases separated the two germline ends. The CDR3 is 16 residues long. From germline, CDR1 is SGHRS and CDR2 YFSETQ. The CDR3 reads CASSVRAVGSSYEQYF. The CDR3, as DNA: TGCGCCAGCAGCGTTAGGGCCGTCGGGAGCTCCTACGAGCAGTACTTC.

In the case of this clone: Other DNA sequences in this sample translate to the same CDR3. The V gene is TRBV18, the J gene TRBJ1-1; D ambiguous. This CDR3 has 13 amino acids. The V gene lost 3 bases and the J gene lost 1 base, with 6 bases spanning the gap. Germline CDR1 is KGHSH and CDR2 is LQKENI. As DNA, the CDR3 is TGTGCCAGCTCACCGGCAGGGAACACTGAAGCTTTCTTT. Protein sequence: CASSPAGNTEAFF.

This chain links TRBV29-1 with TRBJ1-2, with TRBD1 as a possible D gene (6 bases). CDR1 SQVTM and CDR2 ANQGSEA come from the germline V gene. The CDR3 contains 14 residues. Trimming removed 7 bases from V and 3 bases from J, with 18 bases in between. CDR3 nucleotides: TGCAGCGCCGCCTTACAGGGATATCACTATGGCTACACCTTC. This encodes CSAALQGYHYGYTF.

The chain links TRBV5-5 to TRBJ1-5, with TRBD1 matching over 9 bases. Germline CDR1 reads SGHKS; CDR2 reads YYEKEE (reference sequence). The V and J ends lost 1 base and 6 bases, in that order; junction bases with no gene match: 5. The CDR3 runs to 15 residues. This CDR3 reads CASSLYRGPAQPQHF. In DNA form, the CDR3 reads TGTGCCAGCAGCTTGTACAGGGGGCCGGCTCAGCCCCAGCATTTT.

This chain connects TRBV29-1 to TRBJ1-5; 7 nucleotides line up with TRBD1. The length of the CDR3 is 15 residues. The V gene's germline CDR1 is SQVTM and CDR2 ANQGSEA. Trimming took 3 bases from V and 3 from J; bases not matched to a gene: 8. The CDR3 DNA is TGCAGCGTTGAGAGGACAGGAGTTGTCAATCAGCCCCAGCATTTT. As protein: CSVERTGVVNQPQHF.

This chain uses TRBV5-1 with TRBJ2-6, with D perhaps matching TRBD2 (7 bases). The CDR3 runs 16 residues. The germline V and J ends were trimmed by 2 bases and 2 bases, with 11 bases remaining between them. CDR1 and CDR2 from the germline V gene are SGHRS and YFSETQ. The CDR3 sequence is CASSLGGAAGANVLTF. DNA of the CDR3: TGCGCCAGCAGCTTAGGGGGGGCTGCTGGGGCCAACGTCCTGACTTTC. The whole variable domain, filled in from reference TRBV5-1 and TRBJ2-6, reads KAGVTQTPRYLIKTRGQQVTLSCSPISGHRSVSWYQQTPGQGLQFLFEYFSETQRNKGNFPGRFSGRQFSNSRSEMNVSTLELGDSALYLCASSLGGAAGANVLTFGAGSRLTVL.

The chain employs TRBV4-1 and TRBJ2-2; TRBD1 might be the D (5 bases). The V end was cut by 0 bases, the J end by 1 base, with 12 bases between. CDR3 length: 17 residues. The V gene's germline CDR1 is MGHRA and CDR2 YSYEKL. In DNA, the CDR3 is TGCGCCAGCAGCCAAGAAGTTAGGCAGGGGAACACCGGGGAGCTGTTTTTT. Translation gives CASSQEVRQGNTGELFF.

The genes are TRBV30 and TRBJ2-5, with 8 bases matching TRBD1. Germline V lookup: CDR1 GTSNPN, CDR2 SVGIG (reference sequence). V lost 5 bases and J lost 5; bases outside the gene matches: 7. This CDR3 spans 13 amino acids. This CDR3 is CAWETGVRETQYF. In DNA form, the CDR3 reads TGTGCCTGGGAGACAGGGGTGAGGGAGACCCAGTACTTC.

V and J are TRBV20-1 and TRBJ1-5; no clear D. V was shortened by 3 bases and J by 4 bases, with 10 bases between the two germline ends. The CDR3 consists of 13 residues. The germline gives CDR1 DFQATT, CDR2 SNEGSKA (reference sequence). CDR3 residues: CSASSGKNQPQHF. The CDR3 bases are TGCAGTGCTAGTTCGGGGAAAAATCAGCCCCAGCATTTT.

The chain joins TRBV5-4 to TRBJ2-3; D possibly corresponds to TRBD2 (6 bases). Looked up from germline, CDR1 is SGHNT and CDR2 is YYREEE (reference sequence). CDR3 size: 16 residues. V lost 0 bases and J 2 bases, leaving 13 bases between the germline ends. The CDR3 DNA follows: TGTGCCAGCAGCTTGGCGGCGGGGAGAAACACAGATACGCAGTATTTT. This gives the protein CASSLAAGRNTDTQYF.

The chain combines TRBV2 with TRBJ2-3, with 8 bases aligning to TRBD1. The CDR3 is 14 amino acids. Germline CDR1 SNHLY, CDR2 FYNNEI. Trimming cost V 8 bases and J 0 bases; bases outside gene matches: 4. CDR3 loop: CASARQGSTDTQYF. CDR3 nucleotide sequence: TGTGCCAGCGCTAGACAGGGGAGCACAGATACGCAGTATTTT.

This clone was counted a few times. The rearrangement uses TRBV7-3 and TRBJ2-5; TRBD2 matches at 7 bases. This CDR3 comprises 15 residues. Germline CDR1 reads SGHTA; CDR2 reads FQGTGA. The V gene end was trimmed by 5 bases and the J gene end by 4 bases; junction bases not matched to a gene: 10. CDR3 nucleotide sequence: TGTGCCAGCAGCCCGGGGAGGCTAGCGGCAGAGACCCAGTACTTC. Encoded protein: CASSPGRLAAETQYF.

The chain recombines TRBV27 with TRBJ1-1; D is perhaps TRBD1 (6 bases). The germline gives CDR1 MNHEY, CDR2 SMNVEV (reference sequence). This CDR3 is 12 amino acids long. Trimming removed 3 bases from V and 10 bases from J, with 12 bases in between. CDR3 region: CASSFQGRRAFF. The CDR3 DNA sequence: TGTGCCAGCAGTTTTCAGGGGCGAAGAGCTTTCTTT.

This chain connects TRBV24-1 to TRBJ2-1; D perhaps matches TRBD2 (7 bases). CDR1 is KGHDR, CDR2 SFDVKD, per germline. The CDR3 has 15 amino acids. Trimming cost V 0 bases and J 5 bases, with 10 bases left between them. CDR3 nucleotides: TGTGCCACCAGTGATTTGGAGGGGGGGAACAATGAGCAGTTCTTC. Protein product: CATSDLEGGNNEQFF.

CDR3 residues: CASSVREGPSEAFF. The CDR3 bases are TGTGCCAGCTCAGTCCGCGAGGGCCCTAGTGAAGCTTTCTTT. J is TRBJ1-1 and V is TRBV18, with no clear D. CDR3 length: 14 amino acids. Trimming removed 5 bases at V and 7 bases at J, with 17 bases between. Germline-derived CDR1 and CDR2 are KGHSH and LQKENI.

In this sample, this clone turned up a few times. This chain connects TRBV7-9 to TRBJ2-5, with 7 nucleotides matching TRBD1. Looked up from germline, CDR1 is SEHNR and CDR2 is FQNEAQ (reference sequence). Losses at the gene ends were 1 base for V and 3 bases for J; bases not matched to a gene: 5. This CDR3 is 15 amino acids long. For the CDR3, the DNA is TGTGCCAGCAGCTTAGGGCAGGGGGTGGAAGAGACCCAGTACTTC. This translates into CASSLGQGVEETQYF. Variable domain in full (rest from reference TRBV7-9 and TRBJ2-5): DTGVSQNPRHKITKRGQNVTFRCDPISEHNRLYWYRQTLGQGPEFLTYFQNEAQLEKSRLLSDRFSAERPKGSFSTLEIQRTEQGDSAMYLCASSLGQGVEETQYFGPGTRLLVL.

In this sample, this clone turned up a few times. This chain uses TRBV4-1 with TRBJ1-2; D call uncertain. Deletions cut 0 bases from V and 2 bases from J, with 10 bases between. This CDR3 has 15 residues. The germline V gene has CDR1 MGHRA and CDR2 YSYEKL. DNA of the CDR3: TGCGCCAGCAGCCAAGATCGTAACAGAAACTATGGCTACACCTTC. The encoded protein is CASSQDRNRNYGYTF.

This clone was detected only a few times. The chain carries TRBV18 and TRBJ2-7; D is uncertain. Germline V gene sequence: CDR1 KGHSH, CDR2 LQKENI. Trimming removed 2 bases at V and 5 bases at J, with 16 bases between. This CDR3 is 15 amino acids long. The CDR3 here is CASSPFPPPEDEQYF. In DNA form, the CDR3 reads TGTGCCAGCTCACCATTTCCTCCTCCTGAGGACGAGCAGTACTTC.

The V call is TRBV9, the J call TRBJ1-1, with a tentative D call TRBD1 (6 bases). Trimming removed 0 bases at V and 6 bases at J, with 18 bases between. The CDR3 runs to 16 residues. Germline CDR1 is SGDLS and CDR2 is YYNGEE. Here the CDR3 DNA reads TGTGCCAGCAGCGTAGCTACGGGTGGGGGGGCTCCTGAAGCTTTCTTT. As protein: CASSVATGGGAPEAFF.

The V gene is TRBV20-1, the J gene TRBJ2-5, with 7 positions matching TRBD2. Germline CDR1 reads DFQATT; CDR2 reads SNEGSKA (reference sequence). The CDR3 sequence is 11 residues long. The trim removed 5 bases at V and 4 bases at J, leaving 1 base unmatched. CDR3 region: CSAGRVETQYF. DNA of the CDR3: TGCAGTGCTGGGAGGGTAGAGACCCAGTACTTC.

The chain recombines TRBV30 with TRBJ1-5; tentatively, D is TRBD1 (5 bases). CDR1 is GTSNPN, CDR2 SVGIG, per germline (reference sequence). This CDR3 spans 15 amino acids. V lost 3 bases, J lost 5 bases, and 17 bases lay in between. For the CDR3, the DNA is TGTGCCTGGAGAAGGGGATCTCCCCGGCATCAGCCCCAGCATTTT. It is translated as CAWRRGSPRHQPQHF. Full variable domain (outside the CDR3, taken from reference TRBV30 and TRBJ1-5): SQTIHQWPATLVQPVGSPLSLECTVEGTSNPNLYWYRQAAGRGLQLLFYSVGIGQISSEVPQNLSASRPQDRQFILSSKKLLLSDSGFYLCAWRRGSPRHQPQHFGDGTRLSIL.